Each of the 26 T cell receptor beta chains below was sequenced from the same sample in a study of beta chain features in type 1 diabetes. Antigens for these TCRs are unknown. Every isolated RNA sample was fully reverse transcribed, so sequencing captured expressed TCRB transcripts. Clones were sequenced by immunoSEQ multiplex PCR, and TCRdb holds only the in-frame ones, with some missing. The data show a few hundred thousand clones, with around 9.6% seen just once and approximately 0.55% held by the top ten. Study-wide results and limits: When Type 1 diabetes patients were examined, their TCRB CDR3s proved moderately but significantly shorter in all four CD4+ subsets.

The specimen was central memory CD4+ T cells from blood. Receptors were obtained from a man aged 25 to 40 with type 1 diabetes.

A few counts support this clone. This chain connects TRBV2 to TRBJ2-5; D call uncertain. Germline V CDR1 and CDR2: SNHLY, FYNNEI. Trimming shortened V by 4 bases and J by 6 bases, and 12 bases separated the two germline ends. The CDR3 is 13 amino acids. The CDR3 sequence is CASSVSETKTQYF. The CDR3, as DNA: TGTGCCAGCAGTGTTTCAGAGACGAAGACCCAGTACTTC.

The table lists this clone with a few counts. This chain joins TRBV15 and TRBJ2-7; D is uncertain. Germline V gene lookup returns CDR1 LNHNV and CDR2 YYDKDF (reference sequence). This CDR3 is 13 amino acids long. With 0 bases removed from V and 6 bases from J, the gap between germline ends came to 9 bases. CDR3 coding DNA: TGTGCCACCAGCAGAGATCGGGTAGGCGAGCAGTACTTC. Its translation: CATSRDRVGEQYF. Variable domain in full (rest from reference TRBV15 and TRBJ2-7): DAMVIQNPRYQVTQFGKPVTLSCSQTLNHNVMYWYQQKSSQAPKLLFHYYDKDFNNEADTPDNFQSRRPNTSFCFLDIRSPGLGDTAMYLCATSRDRVGEQYFGPGTRLTVT.

The rearrangement uses TRBV5-4 and TRBJ2-2; perhaps TRBD1 as D (6 bases). This CDR3 region has 15 residues. The V gene lost 4 bases and the J gene lost 1 base, with 11 bases spanning the gap. Per germline, CDR1 SGHNT and CDR2 YYREEE (reference sequence). The CDR3 nucleotides read TGTGCCAGCAGCACTGAACAGGGGAACACCGGGGAGCTGTTTTTT. This sequence encodes CASSTEQGNTGELFF.

This clone has only a few counts. The chain uses TRBV6-6 and TRBJ2-7, with 11 bases aligning to TRBD1. Germline V gene lookup returns CDR1 MNHNY and CDR2 SVGAGI (reference sequence). Trimming cost V 10 bases and J 4 bases; bases outside gene matches: 9. The CDR3 is 14 residues long. In DNA, the CDR3 is TGTGCCACAAGGACAGGGGGCGTGGGATACGAGCAGTACTTC. This gives the protein CATRTGGVGYEQYF.

This clone showed up many times. This chain links TRBV28 with TRBJ1-2; a weak D match, TRBD1 (5 bases). The CDR3 is 14 residues long. Trimming removed 5 bases from V and 8 bases from J, with 18 bases in between. CDR1 and CDR2 from the germline V gene are MDHEN and SYDVKM. The CDR3 reads CASSQLRGLRGYTF. CDR3 nucleotides: TGTGCCAGCAGTCAGTTAAGGGGATTGCGAGGCTACACCTTC.

This clone showed up many times. This chain links TRBV20-1 with TRBJ2-5, with D uncertain. The V end lost 6 bases, the J end lost 7 bases, and 9 bases lay between the germline ends. The V gene's germline CDR1 is DFQATT and CDR2 SNEGSKA (reference sequence). There are 10 residues in the CDR3. The CDR3, as DNA: TGCAGTGCCTCTCGTGGGACCCAGTACTTC. As protein: CSASRGTQYF.

This clone was observed a few times. J is TRBJ2-7 and V is TRBV29-1; 10 positions match TRBD1. The CDR3 covers 13 residues. The junction had 10 bases not matched to a gene; V was cut back by 7 bases and J by 7 bases. Germline V gene lookup returns CDR1 SQVTM and CDR2 ANQGSEA. CDR3 sequence reads: CSARTGGLGEQYF. The CDR3 DNA reads TGCAGCGCCCGGACAGGGGGGCTGGGTGAGCAGTACTTC.

This clone was counted only a few times. This chain joins TRBV27 and TRBJ1-1, with a possible D match to TRBD1 (5 bases). CDR3 length: 13 residues. Per the germline V gene, CDR1 is MNHEY and CDR2 is SMNVEV (reference sequence). Deletions cut 0 bases from V and 5 bases from J, with 7 bases between. The CDR3 protein is CASSLSWGTEAFF. CDR3 in DNA: TGTGCCAGCAGTTTATCGTGGGGGACTGAAGCTTTCTTT.

The rearrangement uses TRBV6-1 and TRBJ2-7; 7 positions match TRBD2. Germline V CDR1 and CDR2: MNHNS, SASEGT. V gave up 1 base and J gave up 2 bases; unmatched junction bases: 5. The CDR3 loop spans 15 amino acids. For the CDR3, the DNA is TGTGCCAGCAGTGAAGAGGGGCGGGAGCCCTACGAGCAGTACTTC. It encodes CASSEEGREPYEQYF.

This clone was counted only a few times. This chain connects TRBV13 to TRBJ2-7; tentatively, D is TRBD2 (5 bases). The CDR3 contains 15 residues. V dropped 5 bases and J dropped 0 bases, with 14 bases sitting between them. Germline V lookup: CDR1 PRHDT, CDR2 FYEKMQ (reference sequence). This CDR3 is CASSATGSISYEQYF. The CDR3 nucleotides are TGTGCCAGCAGCGCCACGGGGTCTATCTCCTACGAGCAGTACTTC.

In its sample, this clone was seen many times. The chain has TRBV14 and TRBJ2-1, with TRBD2 identical over 9 bases. The CDR3 runs to 15 residues. The germline CDR1 and CDR2 sequences are SGHDN and FVKESK. V lost 4 bases to trimming and J lost 6 bases; unmatched junction nucleotides: 7. The CDR3 protein is CASSLLAGALNEQFF. For the CDR3, the DNA is TGTGCCAGCAGCCTTTTAGCGGGAGCACTCAATGAGCAGTTCTTC.

The chain joins TRBV4-2 to TRBJ2-1; a weak D match, TRBD2 (6 bases). Germline V CDR1 and CDR2: LGHNA, YNFKEQ. With 7 bases removed from V and 9 bases from J, the gap between germline ends came to 19 bases. This CDR3 has 14 residues. The CDR3 protein is CASTEKDYQGEQFF. The CDR3 coding sequence is TGTGCCAGCACCGAAAAGGACTATCAGGGTGAGCAGTTCTTC.

In its sample, this clone was seen a few times. The chain employs TRBV28 and TRBJ1-2; 9 nucleotides align to TRBD1. This CDR3 is 16 amino acids long. CDR1 and CDR2 (germline): MDHEN, SYDVKM. The V gene end was trimmed by 5 bases and the J gene end by 5 bases; junction bases not matched to a gene: 12. CDR3 region: CASSPGQGSWGYGYTF. The CDR3, as DNA: TGTGCCAGCAGTCCGGGACAGGGAAGTTGGGGATATGGCTACACCTTC.

A few counts support this clone. The chain recombines TRBV6-6 with TRBJ1-2; 7 bases agree with TRBD1. Germline lookup yields CDR1 MNHNY and CDR2 SVGAGI (reference sequence). This CDR3 spans 13 amino acids. V was pared by 10 bases and J by 4 bases, with 9 bases of the junction left unmatched. CDR3 sequence reads: CATRPGQRYGYTF. DNA for the CDR3: TGTGCCACCCGCCCGGGACAGCGCTATGGCTACACCTTC.

The chain uses TRBV7-9 and TRBJ2-3; TRBD2 aligns across 8 bases. Trimming cost V 1 base and J 0 bases; bases outside gene matches: 9. Germline V gene lookup returns CDR1 SEHNR and CDR2 FQNEAQ (reference sequence). The length of the CDR3 is 18 residues. Written as DNA, the CDR3 is TGTGCCAGCAGCTTAGGGTTTGGTAGCGGGACGAGCACAGATACGCAGTATTTT. Amino acid sequence: CASSLGFGSGTSTDTQYF.

The chain has TRBV7-3 and TRBJ1-5; 11 bases align to TRBD1. The CDR3 has 13 amino acids. The germline gives CDR1 SGHTA, CDR2 FQGTGA. The V and J ends lost 5 bases and 8 bases, in that order; junction bases with no gene match: 2. The CDR3 region is CASSVGQGEPQHF. Written as DNA, the CDR3 is TGTGCCAGCAGCGTGGGACAGGGGGAGCCCCAGCATTTT. The complete variable domain, with remaining parts taken from reference TRBV7-3 and TRBJ1-5, reads GAGVSQTPSNKVTEKGKYVELRCDPISGHTALYWYRQSLGQGPEFLIYFQGTGAADDSGLPNDRFFAVRPEGSVSTLKIQRTERGDSAVYLCASSVGQGEPQHFGDGTRLSIL.

In this sample, this clone turned up a few times. The gene calls are TRBV5-6 and TRBJ2-1; D gene uncertain. The germline V gene has CDR1 SGHDT and CDR2 YYEEEE. The V end lost 9 bases, the J end lost 8 bases, and 18 bases lay between the germline ends. The CDR3 contains 13 residues. In DNA, the CDR3 is TGTGCCACAAGTGGGCCACGCCGGGATGAGCAGTTCTTC. Translated: CATSGPRRDEQFF.

This clone was detected a few times. The genes are TRBV10-1 and TRBJ2-1, with 9 bases identical to TRBD2. CDR1 is WNHNN and CDR2 is SYGVQD in the germline V gene (reference sequence). This CDR3 region has 15 residues. Losses at the gene ends were 6 bases for V and 6 bases for J; bases not matched to a gene: 9. The CDR3 spells CASSLAGDLFNEQFF. The CDR3 DNA is TGCGCCAGCAGCTTAGCGGGAGACCTCTTCAATGAGCAGTTCTTC.

CDR3 sequence reads: CASSPLVGEQYF. The CDR3 region has the DNA TGTGCCAGCAGTCCCCTAGTCGGCGAGCAGTACTTC. The rearrangement links TRBV27 to TRBJ2-7; no clear D. Trimming left V 5 bases short and J 6 bases short, with 11 bases between. The CDR3 extends over 12 amino acids. Germline V gene lookup returns CDR1 MNHEY and CDR2 SMNVEV (reference sequence).

The chain carries TRBV5-4 and TRBJ1-2, with a tentative D call TRBD1 (5 bases). The CDR3 runs to 14 residues. Germline lookup yields CDR1 SGHNT and CDR2 YYREEE (reference sequence). The V gene lost 3 bases and the J gene lost 6 bases, with 15 bases spanning the gap. The CDR3 coding sequence is TGTGCCAGCAGCTCTAATTTGGAGACAGATGGCTACACCTTC. This sequence encodes CASSSNLETDGYTF.

The chain combines TRBV4-1 with TRBJ2-6, with TRBD1 identical over 8 bases. The trim removed 2 bases at V and 0 bases at J, leaving 12 bases unmatched. In germline, CDR1 is MGHRA, CDR2 YSYEKL. The CDR3 is made up of 20 amino acids. The CDR3 sequence: CASSQLRVRGQSSGANVLTF. The CDR3 DNA is TGCGCCAGCAGCCAACTCAGGGTCAGGGGGCAAAGCTCTGGGGCCAACGTCCTGACTTTC.

This clone was recorded a few times. J is TRBJ2-7 and V is TRBV6-1, with 10 bases that match TRBD1. The germline gives CDR1 MNHNS, CDR2 SASEGT. The trim removed 9 bases at V and 5 bases at J, leaving 10 bases unmatched. CDR3 size: 14 residues. The CDR3 nucleotides are TGTGCCAGTTATCGACAGGGGGCTCAACACGAGCAGTACTTC. Translating it yields CASYRQGAQHEQYF.

This clone was observed a handful of times. The chain links TRBV19 to TRBJ2-4; 11 bases align to TRBD1. V lost 6 bases, J lost 4 bases, and 2 bases stayed unmatched. Germline CDR1 reads LNHDA; CDR2 reads SQIVND (reference sequence). CDR3 length: 14 amino acids. The CDR3 nucleotides are TGTGCCAGTAGGGGGACAGGGGGAAAAAACATTCAGTACTTC. Residues: CASRGTGGKNIQYF.

This clone was picked up many times. The chain joins TRBV10-3 to TRBJ2-7; D gene unclear. Germline V gene sequence: CDR1 ENHRY, CDR2 SYGVKD. The V gene lost 3 bases and the J gene lost 2 bases, with 5 bases spanning the gap. The CDR3 contains 12 residues. CDR3 DNA sequence: TGTGCCATCAGTGAATCAGCCTACGAGCAGTACTTC. Encoded protein: CAISESAYEQYF.

This clone has only a few counts. The chain is built from TRBV5-4 and TRBJ2-1; 11 nucleotides match TRBD2. From germline, CDR1 is SGHNT and CDR2 YYREEE (reference sequence). The ends lost 8 bases at V and 8 bases at J; junction bases unmatched: 6. The CDR3 is 13 residues long. The CDR3 coding sequence is TGTGCCAGTCGAGGGACTAGCGGATATGAGCAGTTCTTC. Protein sequence: CASRGTSGYEQFF.

This sequence joins TRBV20-1 and TRBJ2-1; D is uncertain. V was cut by 8 bases and J by 2 bases, with 7 bases left in between. Germline values: CDR1 DFQATT, CDR2 SNEGSKA (reference sequence). The CDR3 length is 11 residues. The CDR3 is CSRLTYNEQFF. The CDR3 region has the DNA TGCAGTCGTCTCACCTACAATGAGCAGTTCTTC.